This TCR beta chain stems from a study of human T cells and chemical hapten exposure. Germline-derived CDR1 and CDR2 are SGDLS and YYNGEE. Trimming removed 3 bases from V and 7 bases from J; junction bases left unmatched: 10. The CDR3 runs to 14 residues. MiXCR, run by TCRdb on the RACE reads, gives a single entry per CDR3 protein. Seen here are more than 65,000 distinct CDR3 sequences, around 30% observed once, and the top ten hold nearly 9%. Indicated time point: patch test 1, 2 weeks after DPC sensitization. As to treatment: therapeutic diphenylcyclopropenone sensitization with weekly scalp DPC. Whole blood that had not been fractionated was the source of extracted total RNA.

The sequence derives from a middle-aged man with alopecia areata. Some clones in this sample may be carry-over from other donors' samples. The genes are TRBV9 and TRBJ2-7; 7 bases match TRBD1. The specimen comprised whole blood, sampled in connection with sensitization to the hapten diphenylcyclopropenone (DPC). In DNA form, the CDR3 reads TGTGCCAGCAGCGCCCAGGGACAGACCTTTGAGCAGTACTTC. The encoded protein is CASSAQGQTFEQYF.